This TCR beta chain was observed in a study of CD8 T cells in Susac syndrome. Study results and limitations: The study admitted that it had a relatively small number of individuals in its TCR sequencing and HLA analysis.

The study sequenced TCR beta in blood CD8+ and CD4+ T cells. The RNA input was about 0.45 to 1 ug, and it was reverse transcribed with random hexamers. The CDR3 of TCR beta was amplified by immunoSEQ multiplex PCR across 54 Vbeta and 13 Jbeta. TCRdb redid the calling of the immunoSEQ multiplex PCR reads with MiXCR, one entry per CDR3 protein. The sample records about 180,000 distinct CDR3 sequences, 95% being singletons. In the case of this clonotype: Its antigen is currently unknown.

The CDR3 loop spans 11 amino acids. Deletions cut 5 bases from V and 9 bases from J, with 10 bases between. Germline CDR1 is GTSNPN and CDR2 is SVGIG (reference sequence). The clonotype comes from a human donor with multiple sclerosis. V usage is TRBV30 and J usage is TRBJ1-4; D gene uncertain. Sequencing was performed on CD4+ T cells from PBMCs. The DNA of the CDR3 is TGTGCCTGGGGGTCGGGGAAAAAACTGTTTTTT. This gives the protein CAWGSGKKLFF.